This T cell receptor beta chain was obtained from a study of shared clonotypes between healthy human individuals. Study context: Ranging from 18 to 49 in age, donors were two women and three men.

Here immunoSEQ multiplex PCR was the method, and the copy in TCRdb shows in-frame clones only, minus some. The repertoire has nearly 1 million clones, around 80% of them found once; the top ten carry about 1.5%. Division of CD4+ cells produced a CD45RA+ naive subset and a CD45RA-negative memory subset. The sequence was obtained from a man aged 18-30 years in good health. Sequenced sample: memory CD4+ T cells sorted from blood. Subset of the sample: CD45RA-negative fraction.

The CDR3 reads CASSSRGQSNTEAFF. CDR3 nucleotide sequence: TGTGCCAGCAGTTCCAGAGGACAGTCGAACACTGAAGCTTTCTTT. The V and J genes are TRBV6-6 and TRBJ1-1; the D gene is possibly TRBD1 (6 bases). This CDR3 has 15 amino acids. Germline-derived CDR1 and CDR2 are MNHNY and SVGAGI (reference sequence). Between the trimmed V and J ends, which lost 4 bases and 1 base, there was a span of 13 bases.